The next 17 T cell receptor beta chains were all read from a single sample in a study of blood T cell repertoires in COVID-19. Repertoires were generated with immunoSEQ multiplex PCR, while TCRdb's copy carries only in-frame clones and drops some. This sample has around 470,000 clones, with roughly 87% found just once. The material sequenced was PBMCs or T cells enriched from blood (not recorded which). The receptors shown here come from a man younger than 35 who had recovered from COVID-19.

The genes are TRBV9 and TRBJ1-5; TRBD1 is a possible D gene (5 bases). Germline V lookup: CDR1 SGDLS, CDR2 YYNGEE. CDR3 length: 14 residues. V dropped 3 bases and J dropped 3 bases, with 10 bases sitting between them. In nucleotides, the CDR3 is TGTGCCAGCAGCGCAGGGTTACACAATCAGCCCCAGCATTTT. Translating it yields CASSAGLHNQPQHF.

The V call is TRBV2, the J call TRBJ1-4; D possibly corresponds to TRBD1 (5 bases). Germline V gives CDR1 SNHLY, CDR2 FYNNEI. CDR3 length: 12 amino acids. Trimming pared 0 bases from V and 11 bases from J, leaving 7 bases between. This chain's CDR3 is CASSEAPGKLFF. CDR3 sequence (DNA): TGTGCCAGCAGTGAAGCGCCAGGGAAACTGTTTTTT.

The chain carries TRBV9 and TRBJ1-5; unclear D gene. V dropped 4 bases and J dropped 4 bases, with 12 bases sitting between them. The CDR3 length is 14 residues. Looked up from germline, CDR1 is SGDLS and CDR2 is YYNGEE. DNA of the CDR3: TGTGCCAGCAGCCCCCGAGGTGGTAATCAGCCCCAGCATTTT. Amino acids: CASSPRGGNQPQHF.

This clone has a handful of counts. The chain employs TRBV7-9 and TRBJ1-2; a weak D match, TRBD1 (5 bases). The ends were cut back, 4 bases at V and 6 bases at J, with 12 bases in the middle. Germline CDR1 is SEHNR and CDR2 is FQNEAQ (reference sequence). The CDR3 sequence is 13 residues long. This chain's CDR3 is CASSSREGNGYTF. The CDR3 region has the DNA TGTGCCAGCAGCTCTAGGGAGGGGAATGGCTACACCTTC.

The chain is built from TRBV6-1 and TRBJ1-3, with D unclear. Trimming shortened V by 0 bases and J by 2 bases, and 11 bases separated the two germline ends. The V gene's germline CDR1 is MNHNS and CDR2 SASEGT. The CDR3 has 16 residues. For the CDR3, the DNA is TGTGCCAGCAGTGAAGCGCTCAGGAGGCCTGGAAACACCATATATTTT. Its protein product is CASSEALRRPGNTIYF.

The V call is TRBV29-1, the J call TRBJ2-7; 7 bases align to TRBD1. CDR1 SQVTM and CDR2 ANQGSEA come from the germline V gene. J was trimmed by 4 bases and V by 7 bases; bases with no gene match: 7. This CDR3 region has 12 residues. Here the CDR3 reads CSARDSQYEQYF. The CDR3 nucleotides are TGCAGCGCCCGGGACAGTCAATACGAGCAGTACTTC.

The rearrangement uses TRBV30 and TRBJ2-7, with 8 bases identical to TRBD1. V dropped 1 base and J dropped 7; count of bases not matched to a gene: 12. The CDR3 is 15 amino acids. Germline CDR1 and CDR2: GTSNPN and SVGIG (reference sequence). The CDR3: CAWSEAGGYPHEQYF. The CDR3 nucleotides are TGTGCCTGGAGTGAAGCAGGGGGCTACCCCCATGAGCAGTACTTC.

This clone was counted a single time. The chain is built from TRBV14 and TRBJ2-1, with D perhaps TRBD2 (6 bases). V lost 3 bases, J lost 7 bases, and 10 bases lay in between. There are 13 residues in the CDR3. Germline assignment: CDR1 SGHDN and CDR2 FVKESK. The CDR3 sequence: CASSHLGGNEQFF. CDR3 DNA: TGTGCCAGCAGCCACCTGGGGGGAAATGAGCAGTTCTTC.

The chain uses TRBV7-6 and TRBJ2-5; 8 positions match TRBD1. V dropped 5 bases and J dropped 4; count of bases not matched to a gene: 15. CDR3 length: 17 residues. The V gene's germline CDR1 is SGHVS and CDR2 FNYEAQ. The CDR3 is CASSPYPGQGSGETQYF. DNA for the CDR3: TGTGCCAGCAGCCCGTACCCCGGACAGGGATCGGGAGAGACCCAGTACTTC. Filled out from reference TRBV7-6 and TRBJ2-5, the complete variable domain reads GAGVSQSPRYKVTKRGQDVALRCDPISGHVSLYWYRQALGQGPEFLTYFNYEAQQDKSGLPNDRFSAERPEGSISTLTIQRTEQRDSAMYRCASSPYPGQGSGETQYFGPGTRLLVL.

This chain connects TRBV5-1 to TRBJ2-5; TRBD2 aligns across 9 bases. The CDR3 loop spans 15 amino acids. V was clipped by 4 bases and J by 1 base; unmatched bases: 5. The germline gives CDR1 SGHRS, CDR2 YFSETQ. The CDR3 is CASSRLAGIQETQYF. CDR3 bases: TGCGCCAGCAGCAGGCTAGCGGGAATCCAAGAGACCCAGTACTTC.

CDR3 protein: CASTPSDSPYEQYF. CDR3 DNA: TGTGCCAGCACCCCCTCGGACTCCCCCTACGAGCAGTACTTC. V gene TRBV9 combines with J gene TRBJ2-7, with D possibly TRBD2 on 5 matching bases. The CDR3 runs 14 residues. The V end was cut by 6 bases, the J end by 2 bases, with 15 bases between. The germline V gene has CDR1 SGDLS and CDR2 YYNGEE.

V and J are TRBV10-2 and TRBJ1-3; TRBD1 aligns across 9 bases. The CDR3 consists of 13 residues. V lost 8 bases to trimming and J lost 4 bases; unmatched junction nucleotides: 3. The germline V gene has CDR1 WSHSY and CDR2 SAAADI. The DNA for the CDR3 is TGCGCCAGCTGGGACAGGGTCGGAAACACCATATATTTT. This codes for CASWDRVGNTIYF.

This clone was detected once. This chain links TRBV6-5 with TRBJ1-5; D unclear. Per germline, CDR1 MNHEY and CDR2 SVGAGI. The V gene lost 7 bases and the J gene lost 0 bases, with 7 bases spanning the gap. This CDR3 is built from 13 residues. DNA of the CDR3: TGTGCCAGCAAGTGGGCTAGCAATCAGCCCCAGCATTTT. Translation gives CASKWASNQPQHF.

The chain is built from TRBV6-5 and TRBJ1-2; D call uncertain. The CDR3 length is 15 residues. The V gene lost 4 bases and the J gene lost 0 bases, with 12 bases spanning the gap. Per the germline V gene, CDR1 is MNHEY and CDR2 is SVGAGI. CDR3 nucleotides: TGTGCCAGCAGTTCCGTTAACAAACCTAACTATGGCTACACCTTC. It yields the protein CASSSVNKPNYGYTF.

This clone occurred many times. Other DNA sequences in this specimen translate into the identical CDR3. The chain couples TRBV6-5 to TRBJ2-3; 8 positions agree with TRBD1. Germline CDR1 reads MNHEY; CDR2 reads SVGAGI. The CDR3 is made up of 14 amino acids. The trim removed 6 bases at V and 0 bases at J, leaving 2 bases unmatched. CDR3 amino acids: CASSRDRSTDTQYF. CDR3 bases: TGTGCCAGCAGCCGGGACAGGAGCACAGATACGCAGTATTTT.

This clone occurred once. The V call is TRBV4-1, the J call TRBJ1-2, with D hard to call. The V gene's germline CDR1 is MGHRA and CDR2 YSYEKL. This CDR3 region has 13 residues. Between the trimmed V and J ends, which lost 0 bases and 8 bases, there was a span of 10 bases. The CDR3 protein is CASSQDPAGGYTF. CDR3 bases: TGCGCCAGCAGCCAAGATCCAGCAGGAGGCTACACCTTC.

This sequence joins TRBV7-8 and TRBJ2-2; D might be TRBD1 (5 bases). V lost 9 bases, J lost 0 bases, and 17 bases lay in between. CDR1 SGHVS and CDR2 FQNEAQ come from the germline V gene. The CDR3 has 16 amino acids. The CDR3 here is CASTGHYYANTGELFF. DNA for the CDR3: TGTGCCAGTACCGGACACTACTACGCGAACACCGGGGAGCTGTTTTTT.